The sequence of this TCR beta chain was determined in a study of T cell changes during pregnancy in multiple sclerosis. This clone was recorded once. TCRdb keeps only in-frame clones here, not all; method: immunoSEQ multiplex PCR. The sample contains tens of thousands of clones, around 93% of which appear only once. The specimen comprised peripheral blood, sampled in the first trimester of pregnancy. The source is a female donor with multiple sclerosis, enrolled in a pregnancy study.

The CDR3, as DNA: TGTGCCAGCAGCTTTACAGTGGGTGGCTACACCTTC. Protein sequence: CASSFTVGGYTF. The rearrangement uses TRBV7-2 and TRBJ1-2; D ambiguous. The germline CDR1 and CDR2 sequences are SGHTA and FQGNSA. This CDR3 contains 12 residues. V gave up 3 bases and J gave up 7 bases, with 9 bases separating them.